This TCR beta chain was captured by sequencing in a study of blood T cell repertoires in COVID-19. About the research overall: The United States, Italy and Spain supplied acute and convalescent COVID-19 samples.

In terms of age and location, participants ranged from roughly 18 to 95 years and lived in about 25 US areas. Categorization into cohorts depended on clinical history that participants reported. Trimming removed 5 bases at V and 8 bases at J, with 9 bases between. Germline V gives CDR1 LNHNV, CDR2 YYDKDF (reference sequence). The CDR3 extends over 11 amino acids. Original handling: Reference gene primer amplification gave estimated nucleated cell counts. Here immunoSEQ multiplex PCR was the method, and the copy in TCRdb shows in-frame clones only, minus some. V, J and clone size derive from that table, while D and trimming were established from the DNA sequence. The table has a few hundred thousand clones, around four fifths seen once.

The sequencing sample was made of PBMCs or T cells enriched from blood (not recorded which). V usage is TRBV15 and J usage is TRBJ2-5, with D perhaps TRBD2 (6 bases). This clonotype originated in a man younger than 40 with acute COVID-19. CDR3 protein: CATSFGGTQYF. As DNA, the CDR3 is TGTGCCACCAGCTTCGGGGGTACCCAGTACTTC.